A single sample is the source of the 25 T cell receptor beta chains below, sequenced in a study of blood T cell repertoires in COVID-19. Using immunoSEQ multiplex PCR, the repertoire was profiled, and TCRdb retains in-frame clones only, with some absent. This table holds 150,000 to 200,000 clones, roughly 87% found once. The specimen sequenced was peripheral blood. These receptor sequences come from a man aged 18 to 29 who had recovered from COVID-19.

CDR3 region: CASNFDNEQFF. CDR3 nucleotide sequence: TGTGCCAGCAACTTTGACAATGAGCAGTTCTTC. This chain links TRBV6-5 with TRBJ2-1, with unresolved D. Germline V gene lookup returns CDR1 MNHEY and CDR2 SVGAGI. This CDR3 comprises 11 residues. Trimming took off 7 bases at V and 5 bases at J, with 6 bases between the two ends.

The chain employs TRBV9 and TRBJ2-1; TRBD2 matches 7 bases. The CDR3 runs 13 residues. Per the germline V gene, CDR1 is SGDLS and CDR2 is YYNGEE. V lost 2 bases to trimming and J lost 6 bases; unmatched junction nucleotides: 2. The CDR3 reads CASSVSGGNEQFF. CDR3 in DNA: TGTGCCAGCAGCGTTTCGGGGGGCAATGAGCAGTTCTTC.

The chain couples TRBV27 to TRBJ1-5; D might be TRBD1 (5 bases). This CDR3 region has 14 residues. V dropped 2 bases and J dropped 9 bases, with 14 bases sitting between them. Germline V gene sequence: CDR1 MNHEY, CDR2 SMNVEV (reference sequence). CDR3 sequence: CASSLGQGWSPQHF. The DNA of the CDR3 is TGTGCCAGCAGTTTAGGGCAGGGTTGGTCGCCCCAGCATTTT.

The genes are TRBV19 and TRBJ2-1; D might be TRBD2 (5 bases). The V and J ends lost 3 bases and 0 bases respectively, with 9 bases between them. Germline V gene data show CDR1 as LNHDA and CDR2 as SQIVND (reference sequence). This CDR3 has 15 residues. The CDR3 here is CASSMAGSSYNEQFF. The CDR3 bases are TGTGCCAGTAGTATGGCGGGTAGCTCCTACAATGAGCAGTTCTTC.

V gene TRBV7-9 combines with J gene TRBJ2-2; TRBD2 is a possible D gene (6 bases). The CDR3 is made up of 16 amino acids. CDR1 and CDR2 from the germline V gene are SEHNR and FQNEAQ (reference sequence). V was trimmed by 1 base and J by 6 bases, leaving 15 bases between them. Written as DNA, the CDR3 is TGTGCCAGCAGCTTAGTGGAGGGTTTGAAGGCCGGGGAGCTGTTTTTT. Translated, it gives CASSLVEGLKAGELFF.

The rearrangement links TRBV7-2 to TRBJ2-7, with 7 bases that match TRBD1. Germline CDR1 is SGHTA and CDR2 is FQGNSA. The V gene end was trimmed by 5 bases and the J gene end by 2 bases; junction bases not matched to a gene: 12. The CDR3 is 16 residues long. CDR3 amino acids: CASSVPDRPTTYEQYF. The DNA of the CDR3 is TGTGCCAGCAGCGTCCCGGACAGGCCTACAACCTACGAGCAGTACTTC.

The CDR3 loop is CASSRGGLAGAEQYF. For the CDR3, the DNA is TGTGCCAGCAGCCGGGGGGGGCTAGCGGGAGCCGAGCAGTACTTC. The chain has TRBV7-9 and TRBJ2-7; 10 bases are shared with TRBD2. CDR1 is SEHNR and CDR2 is FQNEAQ in the germline V gene (reference sequence). This CDR3 contains 15 residues. The trim removed 5 bases at V and 6 bases at J, leaving 10 bases unmatched.

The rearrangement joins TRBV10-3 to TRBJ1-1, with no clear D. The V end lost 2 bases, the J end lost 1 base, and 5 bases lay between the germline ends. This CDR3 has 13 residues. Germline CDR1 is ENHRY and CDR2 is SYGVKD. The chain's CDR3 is CAISEGGNTEAFF. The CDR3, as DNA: TGTGCCATCAGTGAGGGAGGGAACACTGAAGCTTTCTTT.

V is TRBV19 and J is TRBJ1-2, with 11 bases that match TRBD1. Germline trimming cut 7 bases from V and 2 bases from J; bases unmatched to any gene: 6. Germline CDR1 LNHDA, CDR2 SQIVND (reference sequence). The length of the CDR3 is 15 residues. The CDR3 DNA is TGTGCCAGTAACCCCGGGGACAGGGGGAACTATGGCTACACCTTC. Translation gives CASNPGDRGNYGYTF.

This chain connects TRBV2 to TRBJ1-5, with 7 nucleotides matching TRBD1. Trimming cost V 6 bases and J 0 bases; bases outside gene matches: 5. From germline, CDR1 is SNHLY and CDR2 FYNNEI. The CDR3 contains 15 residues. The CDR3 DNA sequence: TGTGCCAGCAGACCCACAGGGGATAGCAATCAGCCCCAGCATTTT. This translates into CASRPTGDSNQPQHF.

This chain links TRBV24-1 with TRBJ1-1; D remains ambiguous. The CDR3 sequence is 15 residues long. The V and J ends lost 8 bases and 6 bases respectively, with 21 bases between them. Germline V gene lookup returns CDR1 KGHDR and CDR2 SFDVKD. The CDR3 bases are TGTGCCACCAAATCAAAGTCCGCGCCTTCGGCTGAAGCTTTCTTT. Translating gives CATKSKSAPSAEAFF.

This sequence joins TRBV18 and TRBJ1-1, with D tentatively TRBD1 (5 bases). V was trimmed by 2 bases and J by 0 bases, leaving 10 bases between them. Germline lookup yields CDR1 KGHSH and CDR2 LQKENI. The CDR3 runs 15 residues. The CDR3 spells CASSPNGAVNTEAFF. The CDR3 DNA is TGTGCCAGCTCACCAAATGGGGCGGTGAACACTGAAGCTTTCTTT.

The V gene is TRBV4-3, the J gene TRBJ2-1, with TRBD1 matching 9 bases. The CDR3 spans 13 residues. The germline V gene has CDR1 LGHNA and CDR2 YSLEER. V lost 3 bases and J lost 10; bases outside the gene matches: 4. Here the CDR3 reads CASSQRQGVEQFF. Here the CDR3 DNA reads TGCGCCAGCAGCCAGAGACAGGGGGTCGAGCAGTTCTTC.

As DNA, the CDR3 is TGTGCCATCAAAGGCCTCACGGGGAACACTGAAGCTTTCTTT. Its translation is CAIKGLTGNTEAFF. This chain connects TRBV10-3 to TRBJ1-1; D is unresolved. CDR3 size: 14 residues. With 7 bases removed from V and 1 base from J, the gap between germline ends came to 13 bases. Germline V gene lookup returns CDR1 ENHRY and CDR2 SYGVKD.

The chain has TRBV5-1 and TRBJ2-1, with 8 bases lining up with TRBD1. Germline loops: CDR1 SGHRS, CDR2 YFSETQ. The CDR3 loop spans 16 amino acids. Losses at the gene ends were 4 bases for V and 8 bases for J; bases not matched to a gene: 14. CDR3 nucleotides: TGCGCCAGCAGCCTCTTCTCAGGGGGCGACGGCGATGAGCAGTTCTTC. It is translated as CASSLFSGGDGDEQFF. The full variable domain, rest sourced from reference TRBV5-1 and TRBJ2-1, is KAGVTQTPRYLIKTRGQQVTLSCSPISGHRSVSWYQQTPGQGLQFLFEYFSETQRNKGNFPGRFSGRQFSNSRSEMNVSTLELGDSALYLCASSLFSGGDGDEQFFGPGTRLTVL.

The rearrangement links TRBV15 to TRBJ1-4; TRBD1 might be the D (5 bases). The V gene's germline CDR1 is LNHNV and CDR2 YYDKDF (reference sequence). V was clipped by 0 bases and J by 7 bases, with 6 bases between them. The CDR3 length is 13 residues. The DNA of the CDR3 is TGTGCCACCAGCAGAGACAGGGTTGAAAAACTGTTTTTT. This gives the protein CATSRDRVEKLFF.

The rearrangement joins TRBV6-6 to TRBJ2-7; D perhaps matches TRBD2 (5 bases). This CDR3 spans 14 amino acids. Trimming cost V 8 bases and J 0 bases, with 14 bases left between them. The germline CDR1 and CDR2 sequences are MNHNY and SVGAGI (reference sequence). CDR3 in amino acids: CASLERWDSYEQYF. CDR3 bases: TGTGCCAGCCTAGAGCGGTGGGACTCCTACGAGCAGTACTTC.

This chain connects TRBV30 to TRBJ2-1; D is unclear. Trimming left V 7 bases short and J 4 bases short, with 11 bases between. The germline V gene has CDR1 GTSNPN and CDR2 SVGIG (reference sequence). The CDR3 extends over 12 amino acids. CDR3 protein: CASRGWYNEQFF. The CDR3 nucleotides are TGTGCCTCAAGAGGATGGTACAATGAGCAGTTCTTC.

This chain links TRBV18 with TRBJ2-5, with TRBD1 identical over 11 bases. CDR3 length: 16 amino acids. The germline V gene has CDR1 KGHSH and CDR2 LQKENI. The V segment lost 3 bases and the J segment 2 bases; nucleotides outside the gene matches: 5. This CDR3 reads CASSPWTGGNQETQYF. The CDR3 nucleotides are TGTGCCAGCTCACCCTGGACAGGGGGCAATCAAGAGACCCAGTACTTC. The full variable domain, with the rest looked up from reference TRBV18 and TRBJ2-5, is NAGVMQNPRHLVRRRGQEARLRCSPMKGHSHVYWYRQLPEEGLKFMVYLQKENIIDESGMPKERFSAEFPKEGPSILRIQQVVRGDSAAYFCASSPWTGGNQETQYFGPGTRLLVL.

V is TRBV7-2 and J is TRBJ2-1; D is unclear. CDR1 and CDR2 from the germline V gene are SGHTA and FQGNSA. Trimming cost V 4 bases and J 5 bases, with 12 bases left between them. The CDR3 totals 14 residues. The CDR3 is CASSSRGEHNEQFF. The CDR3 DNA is TGTGCCAGCAGCTCCAGAGGAGAGCACAATGAGCAGTTCTTC.

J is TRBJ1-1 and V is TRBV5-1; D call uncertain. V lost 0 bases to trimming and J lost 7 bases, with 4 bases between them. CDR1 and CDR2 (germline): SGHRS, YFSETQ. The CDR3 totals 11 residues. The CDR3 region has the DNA TGCGCCAGCAGCTTGGCGGGTGAAGCTTTCTTT. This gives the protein CASSLAGEAFF.

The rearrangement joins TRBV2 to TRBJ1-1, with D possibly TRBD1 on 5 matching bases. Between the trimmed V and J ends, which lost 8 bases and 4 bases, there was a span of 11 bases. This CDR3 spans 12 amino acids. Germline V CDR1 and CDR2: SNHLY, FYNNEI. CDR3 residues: CASQVGGTEAFF. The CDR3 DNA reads TGTGCCAGCCAGGTGGGGGGCACTGAAGCTTTCTTT. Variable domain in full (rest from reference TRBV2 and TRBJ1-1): EPEVTQTPSHQVTQMGQEVILRCVPISNHLYFYWYRQILGQKVEFLVSFYNNEISEKSEIFDDQFSVERPDGSNFTLKIRSTKLEDSAMYFCASQVGGTEAFFGQGTRLTVV.

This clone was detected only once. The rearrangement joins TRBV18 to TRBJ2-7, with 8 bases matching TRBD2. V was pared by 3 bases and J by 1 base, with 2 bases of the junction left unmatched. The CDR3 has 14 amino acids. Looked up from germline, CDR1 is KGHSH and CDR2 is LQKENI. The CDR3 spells CASSPGTRSYEQYF. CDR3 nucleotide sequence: TGTGCCAGCTCACCCGGGACTAGATCCTACGAGCAGTACTTC. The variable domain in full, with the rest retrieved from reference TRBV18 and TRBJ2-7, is NAGVMQNPRHLVRRRGQEARLRCSPMKGHSHVYWYRQLPEEGLKFMVYLQKENIIDESGMPKERFSAEFPKEGPSILRIQQVVRGDSAAYFCASSPGTRSYEQYFGPGTRLTVT.

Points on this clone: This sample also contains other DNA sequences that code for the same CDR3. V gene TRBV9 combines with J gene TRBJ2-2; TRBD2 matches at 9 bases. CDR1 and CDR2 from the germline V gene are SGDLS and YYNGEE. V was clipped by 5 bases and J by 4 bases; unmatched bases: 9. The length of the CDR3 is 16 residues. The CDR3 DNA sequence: TGTGCCAGCAGTGCATTTAGCGGGAGCGGCACCGGGGAGCTGTTTTTT. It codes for CASSAFSGSGTGELFF.

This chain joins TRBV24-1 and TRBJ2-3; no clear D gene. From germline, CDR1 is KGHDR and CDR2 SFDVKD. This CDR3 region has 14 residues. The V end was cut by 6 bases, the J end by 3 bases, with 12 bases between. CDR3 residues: CATSLRQSTDTQYF. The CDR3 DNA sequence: TGTGCCACCAGTCTGCGGCAGTCGACAGATACGCAGTATTTT.